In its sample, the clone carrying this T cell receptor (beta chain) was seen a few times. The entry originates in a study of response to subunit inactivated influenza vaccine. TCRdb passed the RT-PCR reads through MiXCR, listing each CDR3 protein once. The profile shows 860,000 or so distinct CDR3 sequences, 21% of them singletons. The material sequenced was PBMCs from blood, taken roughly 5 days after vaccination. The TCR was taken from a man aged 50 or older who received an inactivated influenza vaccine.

In DNA form, the CDR3 reads TGTGCCAGCAGTGAGTTGGGGGACGAGCAGTACTTC. Translation: CASSELGDEQYF. V and J are TRBV28 and TRBJ2-7, with D possibly being TRBD1 or TRBD2 (5 bases each). Germline CDR1 is MDHEN and CDR2 is SYDVKM. This CDR3 is 12 amino acids long. Trimming left V 5 bases short and J 5 bases short, with 10 bases between.